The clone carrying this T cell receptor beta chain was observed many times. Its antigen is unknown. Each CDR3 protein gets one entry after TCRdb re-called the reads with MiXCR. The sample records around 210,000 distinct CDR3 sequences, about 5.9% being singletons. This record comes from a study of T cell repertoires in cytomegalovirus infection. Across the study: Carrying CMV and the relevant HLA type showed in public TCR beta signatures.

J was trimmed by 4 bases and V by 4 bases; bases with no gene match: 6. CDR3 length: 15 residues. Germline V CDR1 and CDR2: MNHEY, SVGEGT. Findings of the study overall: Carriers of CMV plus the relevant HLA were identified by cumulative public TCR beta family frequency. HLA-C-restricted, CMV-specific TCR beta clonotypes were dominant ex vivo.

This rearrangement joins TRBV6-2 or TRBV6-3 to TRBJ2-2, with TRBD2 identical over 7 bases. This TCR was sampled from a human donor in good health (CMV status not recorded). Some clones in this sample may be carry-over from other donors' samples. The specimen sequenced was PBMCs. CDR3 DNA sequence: TGTGCCAGCAGTTTTGGACTAGGGGTCACCGGGGAGCTGTTTTTT. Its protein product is CASSFGLGVTGELFF.